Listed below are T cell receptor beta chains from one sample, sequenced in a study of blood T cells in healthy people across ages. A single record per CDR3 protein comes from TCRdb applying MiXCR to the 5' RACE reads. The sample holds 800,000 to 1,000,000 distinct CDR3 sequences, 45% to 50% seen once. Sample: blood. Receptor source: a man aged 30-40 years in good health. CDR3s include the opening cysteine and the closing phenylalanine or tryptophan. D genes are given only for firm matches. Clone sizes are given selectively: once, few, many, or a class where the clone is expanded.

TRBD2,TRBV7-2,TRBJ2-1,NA,CASAGGGSYNEQFF,TGTGCCAGCGCGGGCGGGGGCTCCTACAATGAGCAGTTCTTC
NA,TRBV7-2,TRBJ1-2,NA,CASSLPQASGYTF,TGTGCCAGCAGCTTACCTCAAGCATCTGGCTACACCTTC
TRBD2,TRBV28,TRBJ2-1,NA,CASSSPSSGWNEQFF,TGTGCCAGCAGTTCCCCATCTAGCGGGTGGAATGAGCAGTTCTTC
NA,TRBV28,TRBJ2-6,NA,CASSLYGSGANVLTF,TGTGCCAGCAGTTTATACGGTTCTGGGGCCAACGTCCTGACTTTC
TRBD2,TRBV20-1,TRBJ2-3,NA,CSARAGGPSDTQYF,TGCAGTGCTCGAGCGGGGGGGCCGTCAGATACGCAGTATTTT
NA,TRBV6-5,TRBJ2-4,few,CASSYSLGGSGVAKNIQYF,TGTGCCAGCAGTTACTCCCTCGGGGGTAGCGGTGTAGCCAAAAACATTCAGTACTTC
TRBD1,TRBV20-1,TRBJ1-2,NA,CSARFRGDYGYTF,TGCAGTGCTAGATTCAGGGGGGACTATGGCTACACCTTC
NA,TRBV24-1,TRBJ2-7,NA,CATSDSIGTDTNEQYF,TGTGCCACCAGTGATTCTATTGGGACCGACACTAACGAGCAGTACTTC
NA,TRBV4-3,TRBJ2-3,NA,CASSQKFPRLPTDTQYF,TGCGCCAGCAGCCAAAAGTTCCCGAGGTTACCCACAGATACGCAGTATTTT
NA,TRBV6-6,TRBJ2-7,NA,CASSYLDLAGEDYEQYF,TGTGCCAGCAGTTACCTGGATCTGGCAGGGGAAGACTACGAGCAGTACTTC
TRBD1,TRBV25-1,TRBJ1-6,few,CASSARGPPLHF,TGTGCCAGCAGTGCAAGGGGGCCACCCCTCCACTTT
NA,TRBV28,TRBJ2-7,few,CASSWFGEQYF,TGTGCCAGCAGTTGGTTCGGCGAGCAGTACTTC
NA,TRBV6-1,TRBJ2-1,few,CASSEASVRSYNEQFF,TGTGCCAGCAGTGAAGCGTCGGTGAGGTCCTACAATGAGCAGTTCTTC
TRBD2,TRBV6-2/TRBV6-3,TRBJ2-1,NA,CASSKREGYNEQFF,TGTGCCAGCAGTAAGCGGGAGGGCTACAATGAGCAGTTCTTC
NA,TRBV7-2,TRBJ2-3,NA,CASSFGFQGSSTDTQYF,TGTGCCAGCAGCTTCGGTTTCCAGGGGTCTAGCACAGATACGCAGTATTTT
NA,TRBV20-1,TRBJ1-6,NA,CSAGTLASSYNSPLHF,TGCAGTGCTGGAACTCTCGCAAGCTCCTATAATTCACCCCTCCACTTT
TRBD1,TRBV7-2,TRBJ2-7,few,CASNRDRIYEQYF,TGTGCCAGCAACCGGGACAGGATCTACGAGCAGTACTTC
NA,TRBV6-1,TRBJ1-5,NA,CASSEAQANQPQHF,TGTGCCAGCAGTGAGGCACAGGCTAATCAGCCCCAGCATTTT
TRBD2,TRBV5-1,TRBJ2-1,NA,CASSPWHLAGGRNEQFF,TGCGCCAGCAGCCCATGGCACTTAGCGGGGGGGCGCAATGAGCAGTTCTTC
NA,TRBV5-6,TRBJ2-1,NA,CASSLITSNEQFF,TGTGCCAGCAGCTTGATAACAAGCAATGAGCAGTTCTTC